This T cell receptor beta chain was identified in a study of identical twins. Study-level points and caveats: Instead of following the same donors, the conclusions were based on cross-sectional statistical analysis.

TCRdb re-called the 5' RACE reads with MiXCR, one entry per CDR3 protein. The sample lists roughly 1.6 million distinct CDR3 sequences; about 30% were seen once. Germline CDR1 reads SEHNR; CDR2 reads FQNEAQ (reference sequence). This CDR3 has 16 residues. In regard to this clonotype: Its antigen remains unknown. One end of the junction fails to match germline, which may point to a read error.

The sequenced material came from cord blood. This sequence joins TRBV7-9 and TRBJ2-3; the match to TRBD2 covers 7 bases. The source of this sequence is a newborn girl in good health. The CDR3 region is CANSLIGRETTDTQYF. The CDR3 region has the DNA TGTGCCAACAGCTTAATCGGGCGGGAGACCACAGATACGCAGTATTTT.